The clone carrying this T cell receptor beta chain was observed a handful of times. The antigen is undetermined. This record comes from a study of CD8 T cells in ankylosing spondylitis. Study-wide findings and caveats: Ankylosing spondylitis blood appeared to be characterized by a TCR beta motif of under 10 highly homologous variants. In reactive arthritis synovial fluid and blood, some motif variants had been reported before.

The TCR beta libraries were generated through quantitative 5'-RACE incorporating molecular barcodes. TCRdb called the 5' RACE reads again in MiXCR, with one record for every CDR3 protein. This sample has roughly 230,000 distinct CDR3 sequences, with 15% to 20% found just once. Germline loops: CDR1 MGHRA, CDR2 YSYEKL. The CDR3 spans 15 residues. V was cut by 1 base and J by 8 bases, with 14 bases left in between. The specimen sequenced was blood, either unsorted or a sorted T cell fraction (not recorded which). The chain combines TRBV4-1 with TRBJ1-4; D is unclear. This TCR derives from a male donor with ankylosing spondylitis or in good health (not recorded which). The CDR3 coding sequence is TGCGCCAGCAGCCAAGTCGCCCCGGTGGGGGAAAAACTGTTTTTT. This translates into CASSQVAPVGEKLFF.